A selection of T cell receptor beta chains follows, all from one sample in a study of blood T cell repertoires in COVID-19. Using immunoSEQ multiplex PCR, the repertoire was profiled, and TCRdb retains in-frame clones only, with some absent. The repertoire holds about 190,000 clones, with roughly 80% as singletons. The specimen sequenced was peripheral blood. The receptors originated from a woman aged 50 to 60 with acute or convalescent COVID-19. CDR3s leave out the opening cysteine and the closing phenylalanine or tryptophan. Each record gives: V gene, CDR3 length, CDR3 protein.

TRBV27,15,ASSSYSDRIHNYGYT
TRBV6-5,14,ASSYWTSGAAYEQY
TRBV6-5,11,ASRQISSYEQY
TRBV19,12,ASRKRTGNSPLH
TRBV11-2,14,ASSVPADRGPYEQY
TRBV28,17,ASSPPPGQGLSGANVLT
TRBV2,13,ASSVQGRGNQPQH
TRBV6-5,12,ASSFDRGNTEAF
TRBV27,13,ASSLFRDSRGEQY
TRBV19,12,ASSMRAVKETQY
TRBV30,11,AWSPRLYGELF
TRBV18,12,ASSPNGGLYGYT
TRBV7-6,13,ASSLLAGWYNEQF
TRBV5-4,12,ASSSRGKSYEQY
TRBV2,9,ASTGGLGAF
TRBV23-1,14,ASSQEGATANYGYT
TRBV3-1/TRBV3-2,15,ASSQRSGGALGNEQF
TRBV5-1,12,ASSLAGTTRRRF
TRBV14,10,ASSLTGYGYT
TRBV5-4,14,ASSSRVAGGTDTQY
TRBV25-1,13,ASSEFKGANSPLH
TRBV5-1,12,ASSIRDSFNEQF
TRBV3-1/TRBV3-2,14,ASSQGGAGEYNEQF